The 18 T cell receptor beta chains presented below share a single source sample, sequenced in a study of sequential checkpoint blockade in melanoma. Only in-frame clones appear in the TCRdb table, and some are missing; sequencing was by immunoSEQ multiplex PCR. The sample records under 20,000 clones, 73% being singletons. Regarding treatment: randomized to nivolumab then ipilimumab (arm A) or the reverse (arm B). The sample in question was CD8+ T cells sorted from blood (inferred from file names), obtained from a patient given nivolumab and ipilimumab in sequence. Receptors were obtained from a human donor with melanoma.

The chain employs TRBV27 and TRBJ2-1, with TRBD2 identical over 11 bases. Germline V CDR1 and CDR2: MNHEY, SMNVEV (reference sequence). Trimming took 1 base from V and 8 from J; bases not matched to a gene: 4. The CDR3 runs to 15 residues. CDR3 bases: TGTGCCAGCAGTTTATTACTAGCGGGAGCGGATGAGCAGTTCTTC. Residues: CASSLLLAGADEQFF.

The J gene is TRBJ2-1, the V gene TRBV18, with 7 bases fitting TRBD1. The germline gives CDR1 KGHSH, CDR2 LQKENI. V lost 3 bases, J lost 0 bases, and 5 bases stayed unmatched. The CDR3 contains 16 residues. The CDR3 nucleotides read TGTGCCAGCTCACCTTGGGACAGTAGCTCCTACAATGAGCAGTTCTTC. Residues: CASSPWDSSSYNEQFF.

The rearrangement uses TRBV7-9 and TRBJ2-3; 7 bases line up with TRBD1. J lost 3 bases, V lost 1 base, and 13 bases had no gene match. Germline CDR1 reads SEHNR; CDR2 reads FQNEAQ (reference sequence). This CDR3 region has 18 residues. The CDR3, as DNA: TGTGCCAGCAGCTTAGTCGGGGCAGGGGGATGGTCGACAGATACGCAGTATTTT. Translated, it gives CASSLVGAGGWSTDTQYF.

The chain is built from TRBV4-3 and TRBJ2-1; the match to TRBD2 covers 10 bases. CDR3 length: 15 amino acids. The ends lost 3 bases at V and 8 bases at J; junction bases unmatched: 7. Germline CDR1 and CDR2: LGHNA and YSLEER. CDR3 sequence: CASSQMTSGRHEQFF. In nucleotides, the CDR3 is TGCGCCAGCAGCCAGATGACTAGCGGGCGGCATGAGCAGTTCTTC.

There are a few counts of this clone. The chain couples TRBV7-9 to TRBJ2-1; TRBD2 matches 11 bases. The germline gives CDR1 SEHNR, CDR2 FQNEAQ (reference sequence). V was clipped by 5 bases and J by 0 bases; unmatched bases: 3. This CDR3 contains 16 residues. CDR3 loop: CASSSSGGASYNEQFF. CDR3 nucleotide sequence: TGTGCCAGCAGCAGTAGCGGGGGGGCCTCCTACAATGAGCAGTTCTTC.

As DNA, the CDR3 is TGTGCCAGCAGCTTAGGGTGGGACAGGGGGGAAGGAACTGAAGCTTTCTTT. Translated, it gives CASSLGWDRGEGTEAFF. The chain joins TRBV11-2 to TRBJ1-1, with 11 positions matching TRBD1. There are 17 residues in the CDR3. Germline CDR1 is SGHAT and CDR2 is FQNNGV. V was pared by 1 base and J by 5 bases, with 9 bases of the junction left unmatched.

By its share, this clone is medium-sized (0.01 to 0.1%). In DNA, the CDR3 is TGTGCCAGCAGCTTAGAGCATAGTAGCAATCAGCCCCAGCATTTT. It encodes CASSLEHSSNQPQHF. The rearrangement joins TRBV7-6 to TRBJ1-5; D remains ambiguous. The CDR3 has 15 amino acids. V was cut by 1 base and J by 0 bases, with 7 bases left in between. Germline V gene data show CDR1 as SGHVS and CDR2 as FNYEAQ.

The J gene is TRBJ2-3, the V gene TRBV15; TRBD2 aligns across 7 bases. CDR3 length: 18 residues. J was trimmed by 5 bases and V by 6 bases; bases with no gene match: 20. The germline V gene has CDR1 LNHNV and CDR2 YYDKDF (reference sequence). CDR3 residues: CATRAIREKAGAVDTQYF. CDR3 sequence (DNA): TGTGCCACCAGGGCTATTAGGGAGAAGGCGGGAGCGGTAGATACGCAGTATTTT.

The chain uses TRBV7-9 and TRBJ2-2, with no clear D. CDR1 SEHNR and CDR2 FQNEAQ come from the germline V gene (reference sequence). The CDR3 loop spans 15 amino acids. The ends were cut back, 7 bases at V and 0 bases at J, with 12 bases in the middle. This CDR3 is CASNPTGPNTGELFF. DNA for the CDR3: TGTGCCAGCAACCCGACTGGCCCGAACACCGGGGAGCTGTTTTTT.

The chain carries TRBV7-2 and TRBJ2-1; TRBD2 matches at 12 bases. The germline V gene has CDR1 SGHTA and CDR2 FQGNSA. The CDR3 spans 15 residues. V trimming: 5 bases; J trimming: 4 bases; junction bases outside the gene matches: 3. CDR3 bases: TGTGCCAGCAGCACAGGGACTAGCGGGTACAATGAGCAGTTCTTC. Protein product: CASSTGTSGYNEQFF.

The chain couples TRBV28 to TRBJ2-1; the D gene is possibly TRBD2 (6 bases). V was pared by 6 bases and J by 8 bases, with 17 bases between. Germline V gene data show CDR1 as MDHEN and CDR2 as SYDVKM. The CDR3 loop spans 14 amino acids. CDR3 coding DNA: TGTGCCAGCAGCCCCCTGAGCGGGCTTTATGAGCAGTTCTTC. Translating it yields CASSPLSGLYEQFF.

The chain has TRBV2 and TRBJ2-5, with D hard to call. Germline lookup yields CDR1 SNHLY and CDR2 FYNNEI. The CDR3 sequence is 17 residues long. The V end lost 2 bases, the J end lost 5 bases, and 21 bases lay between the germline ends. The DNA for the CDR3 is TGTGCCAGCAGTGAAAATAGCCAAGAGTACCATTGGGAGACCCAGTACTTC. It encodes CASSENSQEYHWETQYF.

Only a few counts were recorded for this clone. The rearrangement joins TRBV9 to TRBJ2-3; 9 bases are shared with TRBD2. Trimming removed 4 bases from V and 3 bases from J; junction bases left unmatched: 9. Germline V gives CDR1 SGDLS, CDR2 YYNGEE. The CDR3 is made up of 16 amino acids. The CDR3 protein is CASSSSAGGRTDTQYF. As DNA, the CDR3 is TGTGCCAGCAGCTCATCAGCGGGGGGAAGGACAGATACGCAGTATTTT.

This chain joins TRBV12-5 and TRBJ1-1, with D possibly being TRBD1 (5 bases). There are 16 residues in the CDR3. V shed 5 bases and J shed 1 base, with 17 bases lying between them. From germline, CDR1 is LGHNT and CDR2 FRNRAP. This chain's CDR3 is CASGTYPGPPNTEAFF. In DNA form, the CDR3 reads TGTGCTAGTGGTACCTACCCAGGGCCCCCGAACACTGAAGCTTTCTTT.

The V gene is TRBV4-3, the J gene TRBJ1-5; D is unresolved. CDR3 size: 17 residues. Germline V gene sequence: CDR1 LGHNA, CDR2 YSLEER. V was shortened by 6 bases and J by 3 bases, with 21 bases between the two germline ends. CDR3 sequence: CASRLTAGGGINQPQHF. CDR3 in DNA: TGCGCCAGCAGACTAACCGCCGGAGGAGGGATCAATCAGCCCCAGCATTTT.

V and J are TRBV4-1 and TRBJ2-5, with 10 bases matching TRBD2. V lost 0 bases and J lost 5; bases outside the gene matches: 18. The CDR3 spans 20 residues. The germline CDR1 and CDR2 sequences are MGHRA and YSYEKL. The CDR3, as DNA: TGCGCCAGCAGCCAAGAAGAACCAGCGGGAGGGCCAGGATCGAGGGAGACCCAGTACTTC. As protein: CASSQEEPAGGPGSRETQYF.

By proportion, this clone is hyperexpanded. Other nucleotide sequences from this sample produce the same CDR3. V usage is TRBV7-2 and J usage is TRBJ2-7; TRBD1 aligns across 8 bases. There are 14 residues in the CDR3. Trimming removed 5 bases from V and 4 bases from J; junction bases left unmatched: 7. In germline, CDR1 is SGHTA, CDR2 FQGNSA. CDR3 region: CASSPTGELYEQYF. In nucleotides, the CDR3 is TGTGCCAGCAGCCCGACAGGGGAGCTATACGAGCAGTACTTC.

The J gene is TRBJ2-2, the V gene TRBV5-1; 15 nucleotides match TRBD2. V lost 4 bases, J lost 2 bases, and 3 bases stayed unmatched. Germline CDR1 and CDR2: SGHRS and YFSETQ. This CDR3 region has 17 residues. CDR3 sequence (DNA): TGCGCCAGCAGCCGGACTAGCGGGAGGGGAAACACCGGGGAGCTGTTTTTT. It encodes CASSRTSGRGNTGELFF.